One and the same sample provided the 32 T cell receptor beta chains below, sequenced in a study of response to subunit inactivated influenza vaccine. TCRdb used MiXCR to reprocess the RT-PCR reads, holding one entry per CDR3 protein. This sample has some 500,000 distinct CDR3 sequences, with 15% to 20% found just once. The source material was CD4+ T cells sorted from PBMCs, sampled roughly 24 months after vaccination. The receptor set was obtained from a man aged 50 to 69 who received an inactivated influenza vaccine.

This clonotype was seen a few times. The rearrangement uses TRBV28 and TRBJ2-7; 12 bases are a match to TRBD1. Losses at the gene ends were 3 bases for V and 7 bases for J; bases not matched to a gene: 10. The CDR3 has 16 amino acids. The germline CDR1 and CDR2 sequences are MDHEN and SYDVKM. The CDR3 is CASSLLPGQGASEQYF. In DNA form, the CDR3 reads TGTGCCAGCAGTTTGCTCCCGGGACAGGGGGCCAGTGAGCAGTACTTC.

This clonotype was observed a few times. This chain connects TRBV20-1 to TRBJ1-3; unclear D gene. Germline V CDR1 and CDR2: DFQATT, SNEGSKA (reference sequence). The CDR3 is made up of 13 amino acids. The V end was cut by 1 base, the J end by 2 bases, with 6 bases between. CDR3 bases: TGCAGTGCTAGAGGTCCTCCTGGAAACACCATATATTTT. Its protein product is CSARGPPGNTIYF.

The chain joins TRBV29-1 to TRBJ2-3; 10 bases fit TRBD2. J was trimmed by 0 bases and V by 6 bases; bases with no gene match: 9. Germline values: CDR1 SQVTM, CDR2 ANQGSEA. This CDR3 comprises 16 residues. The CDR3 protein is CSVGIAGGYSTDTQYF. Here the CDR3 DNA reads TGCAGCGTAGGAATAGCGGGAGGCTATAGCACAGATACGCAGTATTTT.

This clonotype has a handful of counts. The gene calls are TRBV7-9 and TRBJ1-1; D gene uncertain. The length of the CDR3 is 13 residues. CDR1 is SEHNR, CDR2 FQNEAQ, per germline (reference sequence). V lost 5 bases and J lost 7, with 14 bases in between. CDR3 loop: CASSPFPAYEAFF. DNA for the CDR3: TGTGCCAGCAGCCCTTTTCCCGCCTATGAAGCTTTCTTT.

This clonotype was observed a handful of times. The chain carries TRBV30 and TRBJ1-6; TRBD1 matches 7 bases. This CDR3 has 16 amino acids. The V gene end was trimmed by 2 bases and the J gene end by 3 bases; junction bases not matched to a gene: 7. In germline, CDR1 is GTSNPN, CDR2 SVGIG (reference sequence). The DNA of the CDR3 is TGTGCCTGGAGTCGAGAGGGGGCCAGCTATAATTCACCCCTCCACTTT. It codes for CAWSREGASYNSPLHF. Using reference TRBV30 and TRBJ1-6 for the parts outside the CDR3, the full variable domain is SQTIHQWPATLVQPVGSPLSLECTVEGTSNPNLYWYRQAAGRGLQLLFYSVGIGQISSEVPQNLSASRPQDRQFILSSKKLLLSDSGFYLCAWSREGASYNSPLHFGNGTRLTVT.

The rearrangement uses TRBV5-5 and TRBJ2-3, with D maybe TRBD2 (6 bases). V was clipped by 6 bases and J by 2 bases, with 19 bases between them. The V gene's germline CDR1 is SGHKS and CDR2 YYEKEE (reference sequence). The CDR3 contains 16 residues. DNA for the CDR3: TGTGCCAGCACCGTACTAGCCAGTTCCTCCACAGATACGCAGTATTTT. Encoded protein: CASTVLASSSTDTQYF.

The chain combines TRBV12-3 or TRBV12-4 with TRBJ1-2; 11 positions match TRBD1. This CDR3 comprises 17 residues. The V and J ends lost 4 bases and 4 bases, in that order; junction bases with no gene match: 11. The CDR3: CASSSRDRGFGSYGYTF. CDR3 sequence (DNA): TGTGCCAGCAGTTCCCGGGACAGGGGGTTTGGTAGCTATGGCTACACCTTC.

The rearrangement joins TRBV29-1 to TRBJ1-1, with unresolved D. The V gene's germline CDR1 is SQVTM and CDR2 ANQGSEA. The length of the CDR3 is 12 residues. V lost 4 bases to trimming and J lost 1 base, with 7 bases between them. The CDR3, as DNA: TGCAGCGTTGCGGGAAGGAACACTGAAGCTTTCTTT. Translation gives CSVAGRNTEAFF.

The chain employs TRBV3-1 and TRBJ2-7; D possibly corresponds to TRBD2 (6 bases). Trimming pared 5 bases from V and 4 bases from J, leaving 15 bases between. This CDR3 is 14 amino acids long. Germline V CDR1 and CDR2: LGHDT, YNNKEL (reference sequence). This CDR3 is CASSFSGPWYEQYF. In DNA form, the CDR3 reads TGTGCCAGCAGCTTCAGCGGGCCTTGGTACGAGCAGTACTTC.

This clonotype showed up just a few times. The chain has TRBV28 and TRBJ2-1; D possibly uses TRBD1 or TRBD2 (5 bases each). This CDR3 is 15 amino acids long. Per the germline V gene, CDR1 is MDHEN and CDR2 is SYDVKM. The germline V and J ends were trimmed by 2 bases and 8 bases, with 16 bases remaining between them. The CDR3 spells CASSLTRGVRYEQFF. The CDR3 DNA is TGTGCCAGCAGTTTAACTAGGGGCGTAAGATATGAGCAGTTCTTC.

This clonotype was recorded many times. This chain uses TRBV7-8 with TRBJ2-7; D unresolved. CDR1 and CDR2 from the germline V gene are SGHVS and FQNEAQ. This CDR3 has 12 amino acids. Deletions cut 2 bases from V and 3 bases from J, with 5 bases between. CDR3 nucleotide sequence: TGTGCCAGCAGCTTATCAAACTACGAGCAGTACTTC. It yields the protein CASSLSNYEQYF.

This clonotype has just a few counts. The CDR3 reads CASSWGQTNQPQHF. CDR3 in DNA: TGTGCCAGCAGCTGGGGACAGACAAATCAGCCCCAGCATTTT. V usage is TRBV5-5 and J usage is TRBJ1-5, with 7 positions matching TRBD1. J was trimmed by 4 bases and V by 3 bases; bases with no gene match: 4. The CDR3 runs 14 residues. CDR1 is SGHKS, CDR2 YYEKEE, per germline (reference sequence).

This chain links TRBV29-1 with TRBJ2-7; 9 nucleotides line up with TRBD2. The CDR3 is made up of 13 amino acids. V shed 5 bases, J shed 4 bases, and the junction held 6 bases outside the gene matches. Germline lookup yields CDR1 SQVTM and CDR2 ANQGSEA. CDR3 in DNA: TGCAGCGTTCTTAGCGGGAGAAATTACGAGCAGTACTTC. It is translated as CSVLSGRNYEQYF.

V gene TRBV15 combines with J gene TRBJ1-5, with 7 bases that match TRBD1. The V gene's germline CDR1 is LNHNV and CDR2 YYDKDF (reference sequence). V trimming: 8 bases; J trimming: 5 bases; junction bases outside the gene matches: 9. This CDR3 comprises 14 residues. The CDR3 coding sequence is TGTGCCACCTCGTCAGGGGGACGGTATCAGCCCCAGCATTTT. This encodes CATSSGGRYQPQHF.

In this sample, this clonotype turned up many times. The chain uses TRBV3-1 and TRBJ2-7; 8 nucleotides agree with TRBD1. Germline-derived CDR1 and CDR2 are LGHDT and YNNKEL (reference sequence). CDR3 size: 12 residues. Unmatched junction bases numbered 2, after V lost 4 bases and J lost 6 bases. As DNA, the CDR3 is TGTGCCAGCAGCCGTGGACAGGGCGAGCAGTACTTC. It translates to CASSRGQGEQYF.

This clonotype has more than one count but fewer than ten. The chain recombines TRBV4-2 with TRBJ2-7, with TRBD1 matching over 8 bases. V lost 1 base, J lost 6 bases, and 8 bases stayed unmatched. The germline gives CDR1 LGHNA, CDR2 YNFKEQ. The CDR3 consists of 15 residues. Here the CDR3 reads CASSQGRQGFGEQYF. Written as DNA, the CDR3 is TGTGCCAGCAGCCAAGGGCGACAGGGGTTCGGCGAGCAGTACTTC.

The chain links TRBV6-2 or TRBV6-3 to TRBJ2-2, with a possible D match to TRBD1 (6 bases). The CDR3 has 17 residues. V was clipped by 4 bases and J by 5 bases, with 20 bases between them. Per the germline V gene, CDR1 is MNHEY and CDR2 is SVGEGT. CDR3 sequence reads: CASSWGPPHQGTGELFF. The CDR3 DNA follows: TGTGCCAGCAGTTGGGGCCCTCCCCATCAGGGGACCGGGGAGCTGTTTTTT.

The CDR3 loop is CSARVGSGRETQYF. CDR3 nucleotides: TGCAGTGCTAGAGTAGGTAGCGGGAGAGAGACCCAGTACTTC. The chain has TRBV20-1 and TRBJ2-5; 9 bases agree with TRBD2. J lost 4 bases, V lost 1 base, and 4 bases had no gene match. Per germline, CDR1 DFQATT and CDR2 SNEGSKA (reference sequence). The CDR3 is 14 amino acids.

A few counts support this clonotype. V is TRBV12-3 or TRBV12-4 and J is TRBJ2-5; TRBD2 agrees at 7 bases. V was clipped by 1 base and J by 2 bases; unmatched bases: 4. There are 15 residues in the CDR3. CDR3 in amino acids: CASSLVLADQETQYF. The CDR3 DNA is TGTGCCAGCAGTTTAGTGCTAGCGGATCAAGAGACCCAGTACTTC.

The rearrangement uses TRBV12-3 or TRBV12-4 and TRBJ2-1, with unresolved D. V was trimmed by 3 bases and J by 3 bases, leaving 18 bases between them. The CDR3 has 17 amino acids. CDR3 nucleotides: TGTGCCAGCAGTTTGAACAGAGGTGGCCTTTACTACAATGAGCAGTTCTTC. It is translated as CASSLNRGGLYYNEQFF.

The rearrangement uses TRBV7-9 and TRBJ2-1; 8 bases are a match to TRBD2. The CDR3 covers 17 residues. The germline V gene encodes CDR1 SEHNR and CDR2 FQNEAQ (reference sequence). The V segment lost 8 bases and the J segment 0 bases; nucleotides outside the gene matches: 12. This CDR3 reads CASAGRELLSSYNEQFF. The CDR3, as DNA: TGTGCCAGCGCCGGGAGGGAGCTCTTAAGCTCCTACAATGAGCAGTTCTTC.

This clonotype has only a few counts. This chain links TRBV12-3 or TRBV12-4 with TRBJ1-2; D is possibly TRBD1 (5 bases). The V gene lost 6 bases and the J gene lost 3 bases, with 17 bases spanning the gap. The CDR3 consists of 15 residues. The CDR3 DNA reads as TGTGCCAGCAGCCGAGAGGCCCGACAGTACTATGGCTACACCTTC. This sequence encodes CASSREARQYYGYTF.

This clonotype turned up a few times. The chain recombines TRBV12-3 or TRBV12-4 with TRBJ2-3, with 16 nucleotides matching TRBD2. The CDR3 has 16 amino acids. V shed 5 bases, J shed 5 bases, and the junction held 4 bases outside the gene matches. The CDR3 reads CASSGTSGRARDTQYF. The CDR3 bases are TGTGCCAGCAGTGGGACTAGCGGGAGGGCCAGAGATACGCAGTATTTT.

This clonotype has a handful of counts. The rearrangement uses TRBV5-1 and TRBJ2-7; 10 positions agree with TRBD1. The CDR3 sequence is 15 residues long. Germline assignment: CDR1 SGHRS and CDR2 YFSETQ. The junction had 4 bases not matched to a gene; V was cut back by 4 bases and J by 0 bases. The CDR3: CASSPTGGNSYEQYF. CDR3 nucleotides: TGCGCCAGCAGCCCGACAGGGGGCAACTCCTACGAGCAGTACTTC.

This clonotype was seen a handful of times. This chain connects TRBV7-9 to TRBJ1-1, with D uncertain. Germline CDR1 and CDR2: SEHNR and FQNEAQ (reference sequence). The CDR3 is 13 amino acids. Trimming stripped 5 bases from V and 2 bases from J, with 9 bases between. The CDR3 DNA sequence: TGTGCCAGCAGCACCATAGCCAACACTGAAGCTTTCTTT. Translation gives CASSTIANTEAFF.

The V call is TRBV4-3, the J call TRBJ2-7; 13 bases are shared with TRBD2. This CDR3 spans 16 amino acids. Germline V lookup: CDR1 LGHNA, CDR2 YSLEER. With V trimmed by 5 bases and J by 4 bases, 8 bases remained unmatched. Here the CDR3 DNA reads TGCGCCAGCAGCAAAACCGGGACTAGCGGGAAGTACGAGCAGTACTTC. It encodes CASSKTGTSGKYEQYF.

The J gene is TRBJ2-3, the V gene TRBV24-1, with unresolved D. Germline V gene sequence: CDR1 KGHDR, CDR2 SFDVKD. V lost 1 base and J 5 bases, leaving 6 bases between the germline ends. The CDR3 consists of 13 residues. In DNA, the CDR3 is TGTGCCACCAGTGATTTTCACTTAGATACGCAGTATTTT. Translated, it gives CATSDFHLDTQYF.

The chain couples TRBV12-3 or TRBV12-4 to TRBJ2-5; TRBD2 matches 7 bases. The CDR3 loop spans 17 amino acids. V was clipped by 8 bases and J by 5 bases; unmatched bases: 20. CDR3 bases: TGTGCCAGCTCGCCTCCGGGGAGGGTACGGCCTTCGGAGACCCAGTACTTC. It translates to CASSPPGRVRPSETQYF.

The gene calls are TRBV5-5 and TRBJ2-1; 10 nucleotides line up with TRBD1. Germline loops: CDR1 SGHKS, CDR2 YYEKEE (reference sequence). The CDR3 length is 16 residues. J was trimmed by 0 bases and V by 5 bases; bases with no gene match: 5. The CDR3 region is CASRPGTGDSYNEQFF. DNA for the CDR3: TGTGCCAGCAGACCCGGGACAGGGGACTCCTACAATGAGCAGTTCTTC. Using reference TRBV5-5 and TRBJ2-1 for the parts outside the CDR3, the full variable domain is DAGVTQSPTHLIKTRGQQVTLRCSPISGHKSVSWYQQVLGQGPQFIFQYYEKEERGRGNFPDRFSARQFPNYSSELNVNALLLGDSALYLCASRPGTGDSYNEQFFGPGTRLTVL.

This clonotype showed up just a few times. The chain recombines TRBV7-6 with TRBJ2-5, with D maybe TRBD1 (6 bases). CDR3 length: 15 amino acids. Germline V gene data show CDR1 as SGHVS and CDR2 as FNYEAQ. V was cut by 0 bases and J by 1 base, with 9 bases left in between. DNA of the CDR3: TGTGCCAGCAGCTTAGCGAAAGGGGGCCAAGAGACCCAGTACTTC. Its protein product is CASSLAKGGQETQYF.

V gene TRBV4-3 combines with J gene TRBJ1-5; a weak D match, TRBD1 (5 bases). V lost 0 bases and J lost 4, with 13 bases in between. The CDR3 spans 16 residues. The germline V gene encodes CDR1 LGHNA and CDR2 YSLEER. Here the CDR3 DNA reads TGCGCCAGCAGCCAAGATATTGGGGCAGAAAATCAGCCCCAGCATTTT. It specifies CASSQDIGAENQPQHF.

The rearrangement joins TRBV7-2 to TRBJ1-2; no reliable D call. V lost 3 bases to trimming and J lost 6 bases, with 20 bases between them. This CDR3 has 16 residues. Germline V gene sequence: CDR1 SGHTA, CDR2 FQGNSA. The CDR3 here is CASSFYRAEESNGYTF. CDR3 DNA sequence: TGTGCCAGCAGCTTCTACCGGGCCGAAGAGAGCAATGGCTACACCTTC.